The present entry profiles one T cell receptor beta chain with its context. What it binds is not known. Mismatch with germline at one junction end may stem from a read error. The data were taken from a study of cytomegalovirus exposure and HLA in healthy donors. Study-level results: Exclusion as indistinguishable affected some V segments, including TRBV6-2 and TRBV6-3.

The PCR made use of 60 Vbeta and 13 Jbeta primers. Sequenced by immunoSEQ multiplex PCR; TCRdb stores in-frame clones only, minus some. The sample yields around 150,000 clones, about four fifths seen once. The germline CDR1 and CDR2 sequences are SGHAT and FQNNGV. The CDR3 runs to 12 residues. The receptor comes from a man between 35 and 55 years old in good health and CMV-seropositive. Sequencing used PBMCs. The chain uses TRBV11-2 and TRBJ2-7; TRBD2 matches 8 bases. For the CDR3, the DNA is TGTGCCAGCAGCCCCTGGACCGGGACTAGGGAGTTC. Its translation is CASSPWTGTREF.